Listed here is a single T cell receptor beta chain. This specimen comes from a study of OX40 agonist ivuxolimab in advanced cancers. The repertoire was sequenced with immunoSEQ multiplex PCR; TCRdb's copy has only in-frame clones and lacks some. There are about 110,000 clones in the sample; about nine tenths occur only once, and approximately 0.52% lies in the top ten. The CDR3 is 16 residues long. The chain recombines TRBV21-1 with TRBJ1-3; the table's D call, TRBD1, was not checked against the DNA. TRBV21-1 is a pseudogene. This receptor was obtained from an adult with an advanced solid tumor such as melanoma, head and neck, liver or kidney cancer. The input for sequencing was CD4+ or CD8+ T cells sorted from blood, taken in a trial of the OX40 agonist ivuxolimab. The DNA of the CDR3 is TGTGCCAGCAGCGTGCACAGGGGGAGGTCTGGAAACACCATATATTTT. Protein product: CASSVHRGRSGNTIYF.